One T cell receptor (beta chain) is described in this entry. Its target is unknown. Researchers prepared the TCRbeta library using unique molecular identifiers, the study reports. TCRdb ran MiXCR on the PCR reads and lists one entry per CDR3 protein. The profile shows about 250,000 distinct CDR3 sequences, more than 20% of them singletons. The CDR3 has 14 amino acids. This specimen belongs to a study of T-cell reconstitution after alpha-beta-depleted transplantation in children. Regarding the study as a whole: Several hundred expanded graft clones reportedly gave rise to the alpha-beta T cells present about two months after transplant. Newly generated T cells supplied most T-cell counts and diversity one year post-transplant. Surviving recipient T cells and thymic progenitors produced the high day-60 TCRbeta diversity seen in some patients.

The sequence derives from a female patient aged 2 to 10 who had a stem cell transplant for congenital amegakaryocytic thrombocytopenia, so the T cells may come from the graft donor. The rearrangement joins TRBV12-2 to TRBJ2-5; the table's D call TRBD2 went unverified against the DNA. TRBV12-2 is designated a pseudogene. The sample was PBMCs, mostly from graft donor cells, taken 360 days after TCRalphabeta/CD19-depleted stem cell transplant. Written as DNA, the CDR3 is TGTGCAAGTCGCTTGGAGGGGAGACGGGAGACCCAGTACTTC. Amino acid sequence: CASRLEGRRETQYF.